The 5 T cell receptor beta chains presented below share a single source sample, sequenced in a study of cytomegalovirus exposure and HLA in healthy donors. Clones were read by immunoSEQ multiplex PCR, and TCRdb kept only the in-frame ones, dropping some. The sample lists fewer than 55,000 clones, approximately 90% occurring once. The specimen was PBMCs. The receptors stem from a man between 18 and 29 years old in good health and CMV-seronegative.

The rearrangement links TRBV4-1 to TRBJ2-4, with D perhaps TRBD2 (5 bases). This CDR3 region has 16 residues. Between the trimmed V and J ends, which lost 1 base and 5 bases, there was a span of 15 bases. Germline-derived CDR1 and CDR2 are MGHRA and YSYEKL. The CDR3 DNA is TGCGCCAGCAGCCAAGCTGGACTCTTGAGGGAAAACATTCAGTACTTC. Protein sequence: CASSQAGLLRENIQYF.

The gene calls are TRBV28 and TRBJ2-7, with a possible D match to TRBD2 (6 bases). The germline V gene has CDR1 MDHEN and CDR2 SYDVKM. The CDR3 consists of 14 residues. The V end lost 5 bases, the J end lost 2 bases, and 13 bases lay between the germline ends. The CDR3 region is CASSPGTATYEQYF. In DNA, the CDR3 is TGTGCCAGCAGTCCCGGGACTGCGACCTACGAGCAGTACTTC.

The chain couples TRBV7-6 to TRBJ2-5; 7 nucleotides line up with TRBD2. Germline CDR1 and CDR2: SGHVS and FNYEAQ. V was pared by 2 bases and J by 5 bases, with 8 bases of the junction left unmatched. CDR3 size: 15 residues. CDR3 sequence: CASSLLRQGGETQYF. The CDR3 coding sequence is TGTGCCAGCAGCTTACTTCGTCAGGGAGGGGAGACCCAGTACTTC.

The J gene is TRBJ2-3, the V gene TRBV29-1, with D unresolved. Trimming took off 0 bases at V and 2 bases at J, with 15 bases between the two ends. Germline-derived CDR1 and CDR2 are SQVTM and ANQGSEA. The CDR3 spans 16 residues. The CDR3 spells CSVEDGFARSTDTQYF. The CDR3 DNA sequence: TGCAGCGTTGAAGATGGATTTGCGAGGTCCACAGATACGCAGTATTTT.

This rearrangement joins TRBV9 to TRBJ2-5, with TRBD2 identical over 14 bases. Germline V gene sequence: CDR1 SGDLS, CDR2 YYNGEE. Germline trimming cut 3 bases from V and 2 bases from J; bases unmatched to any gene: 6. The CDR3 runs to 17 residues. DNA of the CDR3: TGTGCCAGCAGCGCCCCCGGGACTAGCGGGGGACAAGAGACCCAGTACTTC. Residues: CASSAPGTSGGQETQYF.